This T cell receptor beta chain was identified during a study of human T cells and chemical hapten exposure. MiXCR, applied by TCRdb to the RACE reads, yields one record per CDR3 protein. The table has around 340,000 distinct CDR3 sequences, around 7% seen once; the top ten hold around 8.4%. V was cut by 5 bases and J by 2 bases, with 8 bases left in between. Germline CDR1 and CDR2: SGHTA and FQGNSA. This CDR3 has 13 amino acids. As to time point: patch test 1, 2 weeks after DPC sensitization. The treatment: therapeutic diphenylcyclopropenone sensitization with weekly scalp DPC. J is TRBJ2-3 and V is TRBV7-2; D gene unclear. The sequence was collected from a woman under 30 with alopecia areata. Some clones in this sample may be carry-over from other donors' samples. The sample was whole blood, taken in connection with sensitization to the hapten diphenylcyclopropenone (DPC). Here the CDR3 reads CASSVLLTDTQYF. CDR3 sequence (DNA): TGTGCCAGCAGCGTGCTTCTCACAGATACGCAGTATTTT.